This T cell receptor (beta chain) was profiled in a study of blood T cell repertoires in COVID-19. The V end lost 5 bases, the J end lost 9 bases, and 8 bases lay between the germline ends. The CDR3 spans 11 residues. Germline lookup yields CDR1 SGHAT and CDR2 FQNNGV. Sequenced by immunoSEQ multiplex PCR; TCRdb stores in-frame clones only, minus some. The table shows fewer than 350,000 clones, with roughly 85% occurring only once. This TCR derives from a woman aged 45-59 years who had recovered from COVID-19. Sequencing was carried out using PBMCs or T cells enriched from blood (not recorded which). J is TRBJ2-1 and V is TRBV11-2; weak D call: TRBD1 (6 bases). The CDR3 loop reads CASSATGEQFF. Here the CDR3 DNA reads TGTGCCAGCAGCGCGACAGGTGAGCAGTTCTTC.